This TCR beta chain was retrieved from a study of shared clonotypes between healthy human individuals (dated by TCRdb to about 2020). General notes on the study: The cohort included a few men and two women between 18 and 49 years of age. Per donor, three plates each were used for CD4 naive and CD4 memory, two for CD8 naive, and one for CD8 memory. To estimate repertoire size and how much clonotypes are shared between individuals, the study performed deep sequencing of blood TCR repertoires from a handful of healthy adults. To increase sequencing depth and limit assay-specific biases, different laboratories used diverse techniques to prepare libraries and sequence TCR repertoires. Leukapheresis yielded between about 0.94 and 8.9 billion PBMCs per donor.

Study-level results and caveats: Even with the large sequencing depth, rarefaction of the sorted-subset datasets indicated that sequencing was incomplete. Across a handful of donors, approximately 4.6% of naive CD4, approximately 3.6% of naive CD8, under 2.5% of memory CD4, and about 0.44% of memory CD8 clonotypes were shared. Clonotypes shared by all four sorted-subset donors showed higher generation probabilities than non-shared clonotypes. Only blood was sampled, and tissue TCR repertoires likely differ from those in blood. Estimated clonotype richness was generally larger for naive than for memory subsets. Pairwise subsampling indicated that sequencing depth was expected to affect the degree of clonotype sharing among donors. Because the study included only a small number of donors, the genetic and exposure-history diversity represented was limited.

The CDR3 measures 13 amino acids from cysteine to phenylalanine. Only the CDR3 region is kept as DNA, spanning 39 bases read in frame from base 1. Per the germline V gene, SNHLY is the CDR1 and FYNNEI is the CDR2. The V and J ends are trimmed by 4 bases and 4 bases, leaving 9 bases between them. Using the deep immunoSEQ assay, TCR CDR3 regions were amplified from genomic DNA by multiplex PCR. Extracted genomic DNA from each cell subset was spread evenly across all wells of several immunoSEQ 96-well plates, with each plate serving as a replicate. For sorted subsets, approximately 190 ng genomic DNA, equal to 30,000 to 35,000 T cell genomes, was loaded into each replicate PCR. The purified libraries were quantified using a Qubit 3.0 fluorometer, sized with a Bioanalyzer 2100, and then quantified again using the KAPA Library Quantification kit. Each immunoSEQ 96-well plate was sequenced on its own single-read 150-cycle Illumina NextSeq 550 flow cell. The paper's data handling went like this. Because the immunoSEQ output included only junctional sequences and no quality scores, the filtering could not be the same as the filtering used for full-length reads. Sequences were annotated with PyIR, a Python wrapper for IgBLAST v1.9, using IMGT germline references to assign V/J genes and CDR3. Reads were filtered out if the reads had weak V/J assignments (E-value above 1e-6), no CDR3, stop codons, out-of-frame junctions, or ambiguous translated residues. V3J clonotypes were defined as sequences sharing the same inferred V gene, J gene, and CDR3 amino acid sequence. Percentage overlap between repertoires was calculated by dividing the number of shared unique clonotypes by the size of the smaller repertoire. Richness of each repertoire was evaluated using RTK rarefaction, the Chao1 estimator, and Recon v2.1 estimates of unobserved clonotypes. Generation probabilities were computed with OLGA for all TCRbeta clonotypes obtained by the gDNA method from four donors. TCRdb stores this immuneACCESS table with in-frame sequences only. Part of the clones is absent; in the studies checked, under half of the shortfall reflects unresolved V genes, and no reason is known for the rest. For V, J and clone size, that table is used; D and trimming come from the DNA. Within this sample are some 1 million clones, with roughly 80% of them counted one time only. About 1.5% of the sample goes to the ten largest clones.

Donors were healthy HIV-negative adults with no recently reported acute infections or vaccinations. All donors were Caucasian adults living in Nashville, Tennessee, USA. CD4+ T cells were enriched by magnetic negative selection, after which naive cells were positively selected on CD45RA and the negative fraction was taken as the memory subset. Blood was obtained by leukapheresis, after which PBMCs were separated by Ficoll-Histopaque density gradient centrifugation and cryopreserved in liquid nitrogen vapor phase. Analytical flow cytometry was used to check the purity and quantity of every magnetically sorted T cell population. Genomic DNA was isolated from every sorted fraction and measured by UV absorbance on a Nanodrop 2000c. As to this clone: Its antigen has not been determined. Base qualities are not at hand, and no much larger clone is one base apart.

The chain links TRBV2 with TRBJ2-3; the D gene assignment is ambiguous. Source material: memory CD4+ T cells sorted from blood. The sample's cell subset or site, from its label and the paper: CD45RA-negative fraction. The TCR comes from a young man in good health. The sequenced DNA is TGTGCCAGCAGTGTGAAGAACGCAGATACGCAGTATTTT. Translated, this gives CASSVKNADTQYF.